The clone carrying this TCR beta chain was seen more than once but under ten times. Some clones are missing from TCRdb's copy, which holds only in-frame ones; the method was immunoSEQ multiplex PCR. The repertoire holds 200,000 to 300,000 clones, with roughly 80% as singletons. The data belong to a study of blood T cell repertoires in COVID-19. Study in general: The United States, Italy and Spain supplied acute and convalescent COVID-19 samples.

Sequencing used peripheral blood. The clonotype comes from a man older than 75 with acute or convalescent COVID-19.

The DNA for the CDR3 is TGTGCCAGCAGTGAATTTGCCAGGGGGCTTGCTGGCTACACCTTC. Translated: CASSEFARGLAGYTF. The V gene is TRBV25-1, the J gene TRBJ1-2; 8 bases are a match to TRBD1. V lost 1 base to trimming and J lost 7 bases; unmatched junction nucleotides: 8. Germline assignment: CDR1 MGHDK and CDR2 SYGVNS. This CDR3 is built from 15 residues.